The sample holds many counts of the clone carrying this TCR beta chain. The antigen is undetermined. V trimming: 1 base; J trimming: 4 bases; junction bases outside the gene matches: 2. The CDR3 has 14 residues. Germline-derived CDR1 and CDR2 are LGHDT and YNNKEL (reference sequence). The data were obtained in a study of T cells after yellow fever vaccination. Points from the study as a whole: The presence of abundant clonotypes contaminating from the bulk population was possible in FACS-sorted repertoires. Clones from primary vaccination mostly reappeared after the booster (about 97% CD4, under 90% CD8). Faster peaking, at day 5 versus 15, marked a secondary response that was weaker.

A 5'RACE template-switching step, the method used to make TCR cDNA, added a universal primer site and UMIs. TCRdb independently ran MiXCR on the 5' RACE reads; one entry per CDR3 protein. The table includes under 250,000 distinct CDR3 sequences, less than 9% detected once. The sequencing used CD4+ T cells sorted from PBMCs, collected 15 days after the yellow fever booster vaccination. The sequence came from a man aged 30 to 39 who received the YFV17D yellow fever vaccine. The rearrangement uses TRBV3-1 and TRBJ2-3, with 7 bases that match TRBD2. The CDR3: CASSQGGSSDTQYF. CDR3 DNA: TGTGCCAGCAGCCAAGGCGGGAGTTCAGATACGCAGTATTTT.